This T cell receptor (beta chain) was recorded in a study of cytomegalovirus exposure and HLA in healthy donors. Whole-study context: The Caucasian-associated ancestry cluster contained 81% of the approximately 420 genotyped donors.

Trimming removed 5 bases from V and 7 bases from J, with 12 bases in between. CDR3 length equals 13 residues. Germline V CDR1 and CDR2: SGHVS, FNYEAQ. As regards this clone: Its antigen remains unknown.

The PCR made use of 60 Vbeta and 13 Jbeta primers. Method: immunoSEQ multiplex PCR; TCRdb's copy keeps in-frame clones and lacks some. The data hold 120,000 to 150,000 clones, with approximately 70% observed a single time. Study conclusions and caveats: CMV serostatus was the only immune exposure information that was available. Follow-up analysis found HLA locus-dependent TCR association rates, highest for DRB1 and lowest for HLA-C.

This TCR derives from a woman aged 55-69 years in good health and CMV-seronegative. The rearrangement links TRBV7-6 to TRBJ1-5; D uncertain. The source material was PBMCs. CDR3: CASSAPERQPQHF. CDR3 bases: TGTGCCAGCAGCGCTCCAGAGAGGCAGCCCCAGCATTTT. The whole variable domain, filled in from reference TRBV7-6 and TRBJ1-5, reads GAGVSQSPRYKVTKRGQDVALRCDPISGHVSLYWYRQALGQGPEFLTYFNYEAQQDKSGLPNDRFSAERPEGSISTLTIQRTEQRDSAMYRCASSAPERQPQHFGDGTRLSIL.